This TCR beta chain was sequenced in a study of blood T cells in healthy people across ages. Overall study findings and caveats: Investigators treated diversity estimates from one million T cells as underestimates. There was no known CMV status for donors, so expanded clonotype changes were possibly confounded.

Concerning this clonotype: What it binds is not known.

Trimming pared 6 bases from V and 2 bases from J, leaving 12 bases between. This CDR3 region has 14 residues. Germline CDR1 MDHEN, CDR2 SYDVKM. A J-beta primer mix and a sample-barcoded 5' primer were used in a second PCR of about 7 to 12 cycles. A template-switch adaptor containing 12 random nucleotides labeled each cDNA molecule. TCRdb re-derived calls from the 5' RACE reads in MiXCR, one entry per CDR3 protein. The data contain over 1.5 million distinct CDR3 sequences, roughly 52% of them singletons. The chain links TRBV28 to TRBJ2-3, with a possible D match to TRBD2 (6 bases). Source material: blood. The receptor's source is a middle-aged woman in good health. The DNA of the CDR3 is TGTGCCAGCAGCTACGGACTAATCACAGATACGCAGTATTTT. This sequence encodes CASSYGLITDTQYF.